The rows below give T cell receptor beta chains drawn from one sample of a study of T cells in Graves' hyperthyroidism and ophthalmopathy. TCRdb fed the multiplex PCR reads into MiXCR, producing one record per CDR3 protein. Of over 500,000 distinct CDR3 sequences detected, 17% appear once; the ten largest clones hold roughly 15%. Sequences were obtained from blood. These receptor sequences come from a young woman with Graves' ophthalmopathy. CDR3s include the opening cysteine and the closing phenylalanine or tryptophan. A D gene is named only where the DNA matches it firmly. Clone size is shown for a subset of rows, as once, few, many or a class of expanded clone.

>TRBD2|TRBJ2-1|many|TRBV12-3/TRBV12-4
TGTGCCAGCAGTCCTACTAGCGCCTCCTACAATGAGCAGTTCTTC
CASSPTSASYNEQFF
>.|TRBJ2-1|few|TRBV10-3
TGTGCCATCAGTGGGGCTAGTAACAATGAGCAGTTCTTC
CAISGASNNEQFF
>.|TRBJ2-3|many|TRBV28
TGTGCCAGCAGCGGGGGACCGTTTAGCACAGATACGCAGTATTTT
CASSGGPFSTDTQYF
>TRBD1|TRBJ2-5|many|TRBV12-3/TRBV12-4
TGTGCCAGCAGTTTGAGCAGGGGGCTGAAGACCCAGTACTTC
CASSLSRGLKTQYF
>.|TRBJ1-2|many|TRBV18
TGTGCCAGCTCACCACCGGGAACTAGCTCCTATGGCTACACCTTC
CASSPPGTSSYGYTF
>TRBD2|TRBJ2-7|many|TRBV7-3
TGTGCCAGCAGCCCAAATAGCGGGGGGACGTCCTCCTCCTACGAGCAGTACTTC
CASSPNSGGTSSSYEQYF
>.|TRBJ1-1|many|TRBV3-1
TGTGCCAGCAGCCAAGTTGGGGGCATGAACACTGAAGCTTTCTTT
CASSQVGGMNTEAFF
>TRBD1|TRBJ2-4|.|TRBV5-6
TGTGCCAGCAGCTTGTTTCAGGGGGATCGAGCCAAAAACATTCAGTACTTC
CASSLFQGDRAKNIQYF
>TRBD2|TRBJ2-1|few|TRBV6-2/TRBV6-3
TGTGCCAGCAGTTACATTCGGGGGCGCGGGAGGGCCGCTGATGAGCAGTTCTTC
CASSYIRGRGRAADEQFF
>.|TRBJ2-1|.|TRBV7-6
TGTGCCAGCAGCTTAGAGAACAATGAGCAGTTCTTC
CASSLENNEQFF
>.|TRBJ1-2|few|TRBV5-4
TGTGCCAGCAGCGGAGGACAGTACTATGGCTACACCTTC
CASSGGQYYGYTF
>.|TRBJ2-7|many|TRBV12-3/TRBV12-4
TGTGCCAGCAGAGAGGACATCCACGAGCAGTACTTC
CASREDIHEQYF
>TRBD2|TRBJ2-3|many|TRBV5-6
TGTGCCAGCAGCTTGAGCGGGGGGCCAGCAGATACGCAGTATTTT
CASSLSGGPADTQYF
>.|TRBJ1-4|many|TRBV20-1
TGCAGTGCTGGGGACCCAACTAATGAAAAACTGTTTTTT
CSAGDPTNEKLFF
>.|TRBJ1-2|.|TRBV27
TGTGCCAGCAGTTTAGGGGCAGGGATGAGCTATGGCTACACCTTC
CASSLGAGMSYGYTF
>.|TRBJ1-2|many|TRBV7-2
TGTGCCCAAGGCCTTCATTATGGCTACACCTTC
CAQGLHYGYTF
>TRBD1|TRBJ1-2|.|TRBV11-2
TGTGCCAGCAGCGATTCCGGGACAGGGGGCAGATATGGCTACACCTTC
CASSDSGTGGRYGYTF
>.|TRBJ1-5|many|TRBV20-1
TGCAGTGCTAGAGATCCAATAGGGGGGAGCCGGAATCAGCCCCAGCATTTT
CSARDPIGGSRNQPQHF
>.|TRBJ1-1|many|TRBV5-1
TGCGCCAGCAGCTTGACGTGGGGGGGGCGCACTGAAGCTTTCTTT
CASSLTWGGRTEAFF
>.|TRBJ2-1|.|TRBV12-3/TRBV12-4
TGTGCCAGCAGTCCCTTCGGTAGGCAGGGGTCCAATGAGCAGTTCTTC
CASSPFGRQGSNEQFF
>.|TRBJ2-2|many|TRBV6-1
TGTGCCAGCAGTGGCGGGTGGGCGAACACCGGGGAGCTGTTTTTT
CASSGGWANTGELFF
>.|TRBJ2-3|many|TRBV18
TGTGCCAGCTCACCAAATGCGGGCCGTATGCGCACAGATACGCAGTATTTT
CASSPNAGRMRTDTQYF
>.|TRBJ2-7|.|TRBV7-9
TGTGCCAGCAGCTTATCCTCGGTCGGAAGGGAGTTCAAGCAGTACTTC
CASSLSSVGREFKQYF
>.|TRBJ1-1|few|TRBV15
TGTGCCACCAGCAGAGAGGGGGTGGGTGGGACTGAAGCTTTCTTT
CATSREGVGGTEAFF
>TRBD2|TRBJ2-1|few|TRBV3-1
TGTGCCAGCAGCCAGCGGGGTAGCGGGAATGAGCAGTTCTTC
CASSQRGSGNEQFF
>TRBD2|TRBJ2-5|.|TRBV27
TGTGCCAGCAGTTCCGGGACTAGCGGGGGAGAAGAGACCCAGTACTTC
CASSSGTSGGEETQYF
>.|TRBJ2-5|.|TRBV6-1
TGTGCCAGCAGTGGGTACGCCGGGACATCGGGAGAGACCCAGTACTTC
CASSGYAGTSGETQYF